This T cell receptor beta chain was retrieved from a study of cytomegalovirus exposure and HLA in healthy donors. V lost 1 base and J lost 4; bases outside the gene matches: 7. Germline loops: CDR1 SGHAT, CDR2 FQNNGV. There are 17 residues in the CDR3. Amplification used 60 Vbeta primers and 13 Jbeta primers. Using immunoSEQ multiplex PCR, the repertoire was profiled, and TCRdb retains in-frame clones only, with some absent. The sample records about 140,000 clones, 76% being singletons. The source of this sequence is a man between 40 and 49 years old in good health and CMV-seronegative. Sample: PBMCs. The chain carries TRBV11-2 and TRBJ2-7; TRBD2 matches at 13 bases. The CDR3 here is CASSLVGGLAGVYEQYF. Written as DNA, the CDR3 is TGTGCCAGCAGCTTAGTGGGAGGACTAGCGGGAGTGTACGAGCAGTACTTC.